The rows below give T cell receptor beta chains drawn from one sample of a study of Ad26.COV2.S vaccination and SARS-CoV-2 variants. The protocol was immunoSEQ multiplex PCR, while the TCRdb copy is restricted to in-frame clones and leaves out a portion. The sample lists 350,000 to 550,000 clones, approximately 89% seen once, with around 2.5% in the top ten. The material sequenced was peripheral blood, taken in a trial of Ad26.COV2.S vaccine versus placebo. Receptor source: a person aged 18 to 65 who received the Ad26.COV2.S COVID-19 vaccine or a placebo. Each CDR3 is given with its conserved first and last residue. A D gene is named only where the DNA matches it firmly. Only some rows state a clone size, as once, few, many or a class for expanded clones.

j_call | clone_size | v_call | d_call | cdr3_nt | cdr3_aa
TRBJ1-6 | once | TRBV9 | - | TGTGCCAGCAGCGCCTCCGGGACACCCAATTCACCCCTCCACTTT | CASSASGTPNSPLHF
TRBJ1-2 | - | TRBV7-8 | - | TGTGCCAGCAGCTTGGAATACAGGACACGGTATCTTAACTATGGCTACACCTTC | CASSLEYRTRYLNYGYTF
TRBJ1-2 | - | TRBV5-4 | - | TGTGCCAGCAGCTGGCCCGGGCCCTCCTCTCAGGGCTACACCTTC | CASSWPGPSSQGYTF
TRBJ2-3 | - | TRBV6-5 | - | TGTGCCAGCAGCGACGAGTGGGGTAGCACAGATACGCAGTATTTT | CASSDEWGSTDTQYF
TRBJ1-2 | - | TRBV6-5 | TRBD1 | TGTGCCAGCAGACCAAACAGGGGCTCTTATGGCTACACCTTC | CASRPNRGSYGYTF
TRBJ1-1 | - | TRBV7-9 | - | TGTGCCAGCAGCTTTAGCGAGTTCACTGAAGCTTTCTTT | CASSFSEFTEAFF
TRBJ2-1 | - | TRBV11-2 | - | TGTGCCAGCAGCTTAGATTTTGCGACCACATCCCTGTTCTTC | CASSLDFATTSLFF
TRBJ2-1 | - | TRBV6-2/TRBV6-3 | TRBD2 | TGTGCCAGCAGTTACAACCATCGTACTAGCGTGTACAATGAGCAGTTCTTC | CASSYNHRTSVYNEQFF
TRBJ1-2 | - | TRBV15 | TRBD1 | TGTGCCACCGCAACCTCGACAGGGAGAGGCTATGGCTACACCTTC | CATATSTGRGYGYTF
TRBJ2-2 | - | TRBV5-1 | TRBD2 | TGCGCCAGCAGCTTGGTGACTAGCGGGAGAGAAGGGGAGCTGTTTTTT | CASSLVTSGREGELFF
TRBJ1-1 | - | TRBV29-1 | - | TGCAGCGTTGACAGAGCTATGAACACTGAAGCTTTCTTT | CSVDRAMNTEAFF